A single sample gave rise to the 11 T cell receptor beta chains below, sequenced in a study of T cell responses to AZD1222 COVID-19 vaccine. Clones were sequenced by immunoSEQ multiplex PCR, and TCRdb holds only the in-frame ones, with some missing. Of 85,000 to 130,000 clones in the sample, around nine tenths are singletons; the top ten hold around 3.3%. Sample: peripheral blood, taken 28 days after the second dose of the MenACWY control vaccine. The receptors stem from an adult who received the MenACWY meningococcal vaccine as a control.

This chain joins TRBV14 and TRBJ2-3, with D possibly TRBD1 on 5 matching bases. This CDR3 region has 19 residues. V lost 0 bases and J 0 bases, leaving 19 bases between the germline ends. In germline, CDR1 is SGHDN, CDR2 FVKESK. For the CDR3, the DNA is TGTGCCAGCAGCCAAGACGCTCTAGACCCGACAGCTAGCACAGATACGCAGTATTTT. Its protein product is CASSQDALDPTASTDTQYF.

The rearrangement uses TRBV6-2 or TRBV6-3 and TRBJ2-5; tentatively, D is TRBD1 or TRBD2 (5 bases each). The CDR3 contains 15 residues. Per the germline V gene, CDR1 is MNHEY and CDR2 is SVGEGT. V was cut by 6 bases and J by 1 base, with 15 bases left in between. In DNA, the CDR3 is TGTGCCAGCAGCCACCCGGGACCGACCCAAGAGACCCAGTACTTC. Its translation is CASSHPGPTQETQYF.

The rearrangement uses TRBV7-9 and TRBJ1-2; D call uncertain. Trimming took off 3 bases at V and 2 bases at J, with 7 bases between the two ends. Looked up from germline, CDR1 is SEHNR and CDR2 is FQNEAQ (reference sequence). This CDR3 is built from 13 residues. The CDR3 spells CASSFQGNYGYTF. CDR3 DNA sequence: TGTGCCAGCAGCTTTCAAGGGAACTATGGCTACACCTTC.

The chain recombines TRBV6-5 with TRBJ1-5; D gene unclear. The V end was cut by 8 bases, the J end by 0 bases, with 14 bases between. The CDR3 covers 15 residues. CDR1 is MNHEY, CDR2 SVGAGI, per germline. CDR3 loop: CASSRTQYSNQPQHF. In DNA form, the CDR3 reads TGTGCCAGCTCGCGTACACAGTATAGCAATCAGCCCCAGCATTTT.

The chain recombines TRBV7-2 with TRBJ1-1, with TRBD1 matching 7 bases. Trimming removed 5 bases from V and 0 bases from J; junction bases left unmatched: 6. The germline CDR1 and CDR2 sequences are SGHTA and FQGNSA. This CDR3 has 15 amino acids. CDR3 residues: CASSRQGGMNTEAFF. CDR3 in DNA: TGTGCCAGCAGCAGACAGGGAGGGATGAACACTGAAGCTTTCTTT.

This clone was seen only once. V is TRBV3-1 (or the pseudogene TRBV3-2) and J is TRBJ2-7; D not resolved. V was cut by 2 bases and J by 3 bases, with 11 bases left in between. Germline V gives CDR1 LGHDT, CDR2 YNNKEL (reference sequence). This CDR3 is built from 14 residues. The CDR3 DNA reads as TGTGCCAGCAGCCAAAGCGCTGAAGTCTACGAGCAGTACTTC. This translates into CASSQSAEVYEQYF.

CDR3 bases: TGTGCCACCGCGAGGGGGGACACCCGCTATGGCTACACCTTC. It is translated as CATARGDTRYGYTF. The chain couples TRBV15 to TRBJ1-2; possible D gene TRBD1, 6 bases. The CDR3 has 14 residues. Germline CDR1 LNHNV, CDR2 YYDKDF (reference sequence). The V gene lost 8 bases and the J gene lost 4 bases, with 17 bases spanning the gap.

V and J are TRBV7-8 and TRBJ1-1, with TRBD1 matching 7 bases. Germline V gene lookup returns CDR1 SGHVS and CDR2 FQNEAQ. This CDR3 comprises 14 residues. Trimming at V came to 5 bases and at J to 5 bases, leaving 8 bases not matched to a gene. This CDR3 reads CASSLNYRGTEAFF. The CDR3, as DNA: TGTGCCAGCAGCCTAAATTACAGGGGAACTGAAGCTTTCTTT.

The rearrangement joins TRBV28 to TRBJ1-4; the D gene is possibly TRBD1 (5 bases). The CDR3 consists of 15 residues. The germline V gene has CDR1 MDHEN and CDR2 SYDVKM. V was cut by 8 bases and J by 8 bases, with 21 bases left in between. The DNA for the CDR3 is TGTGCCAGCCTAGAATCGGGGGGGAGTCGGGAAAAACTGTTTTTT. Translating it yields CASLESGGSREKLFF.

This sequence joins TRBV2 and TRBJ1-5; TRBD1 is a possible D gene (6 bases). There are 14 residues in the CDR3. Trimming pared 2 bases from V and 5 bases from J, leaving 10 bases between. CDR1 SNHLY and CDR2 FYNNEI come from the germline V gene. The CDR3 DNA follows: TGTGCCAGCAGTGAAACCAGGGGAGATCAGCCCCAGCATTTT. This sequence encodes CASSETRGDQPQHF.

CDR3 in amino acids: CASRSQGGSPLHF. The CDR3 DNA reads TGTGCCAGCAGGAGTCAGGGTGGCTCACCCCTCCACTTT. This chain connects TRBV28 to TRBJ1-6; D is possibly TRBD1 (5 bases). This CDR3 is 13 amino acids long. Germline-derived CDR1 and CDR2 are MDHEN and SYDVKM. V was shortened by 6 bases and J by 10 bases, with 13 bases between the two germline ends.